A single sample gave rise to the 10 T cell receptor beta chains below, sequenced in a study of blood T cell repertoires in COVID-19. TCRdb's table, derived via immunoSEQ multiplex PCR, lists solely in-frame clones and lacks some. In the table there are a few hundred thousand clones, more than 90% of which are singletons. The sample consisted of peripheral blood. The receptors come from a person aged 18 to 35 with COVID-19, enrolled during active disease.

CDR3 sequence: CASTLSGGGLETQYF. CDR3 coding DNA: TGTGCCAGCACCTTATCCGGCGGCGGGTTAGAGACCCAGTACTTC. The V and J genes are TRBV2 and TRBJ2-5, with D perhaps matching TRBD2 (5 bases). Trimming took off 7 bases at V and 4 bases at J, with 19 bases between the two ends. Germline V gives CDR1 SNHLY, CDR2 FYNNEI. The CDR3 runs to 15 residues.

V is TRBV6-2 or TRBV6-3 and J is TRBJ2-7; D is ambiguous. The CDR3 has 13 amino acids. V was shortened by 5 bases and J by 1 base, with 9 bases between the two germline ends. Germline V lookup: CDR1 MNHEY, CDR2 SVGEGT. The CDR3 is CASSGHRSYEQYF. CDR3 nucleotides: TGTGCCAGCAGTGGGCACCGATCCTACGAGCAGTACTTC.

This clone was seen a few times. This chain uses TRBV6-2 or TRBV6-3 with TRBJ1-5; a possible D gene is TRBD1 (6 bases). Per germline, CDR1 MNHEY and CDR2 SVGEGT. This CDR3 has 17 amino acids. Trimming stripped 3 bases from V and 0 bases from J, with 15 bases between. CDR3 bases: TGTGCCAGCAGTTATTACAAACAGGGAGATAGCAATCAGCCCCAGCATTTT. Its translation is CASSYYKQGDSNQPQHF.

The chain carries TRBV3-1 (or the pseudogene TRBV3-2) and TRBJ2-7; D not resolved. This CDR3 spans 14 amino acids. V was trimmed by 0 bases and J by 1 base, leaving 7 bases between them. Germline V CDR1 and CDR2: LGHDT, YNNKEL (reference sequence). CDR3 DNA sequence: TGTGCCAGCAGCCAAGATAAGGAGTCCTACGAGCAGTACTTC. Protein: CASSQDKESYEQYF.

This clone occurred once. In DNA, the CDR3 is TGTGCCAGCAGAGCCGTTCCCGAGCAGTACTTC. It is translated as CASRAVPEQYF. The rearrangement links TRBV6-5 to TRBJ2-7; no clear D gene. Per germline, CDR1 MNHEY and CDR2 SVGAGI. The CDR3 covers 11 residues. Trimming pared 6 bases from V and 6 bases from J, leaving 9 bases between.

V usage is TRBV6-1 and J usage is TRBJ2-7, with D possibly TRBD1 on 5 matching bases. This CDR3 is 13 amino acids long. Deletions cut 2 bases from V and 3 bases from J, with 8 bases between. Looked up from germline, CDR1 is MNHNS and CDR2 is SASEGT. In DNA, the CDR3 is TGTGCCAGCAGTGAACGGCAGGGCTACGAGCAGTACTTC. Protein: CASSERQGYEQYF.

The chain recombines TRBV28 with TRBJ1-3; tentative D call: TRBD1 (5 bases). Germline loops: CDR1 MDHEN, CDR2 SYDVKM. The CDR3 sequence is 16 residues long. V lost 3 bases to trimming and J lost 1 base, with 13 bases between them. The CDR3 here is CASSLGGVLSGNTIYF. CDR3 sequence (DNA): TGTGCCAGCAGTTTGGGGGGGGTGTTATCTGGAAACACCATATATTTT.

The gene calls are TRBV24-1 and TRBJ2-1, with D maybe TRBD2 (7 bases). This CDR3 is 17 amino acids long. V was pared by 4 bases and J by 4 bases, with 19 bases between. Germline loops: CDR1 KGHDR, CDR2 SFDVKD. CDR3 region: CATSDPGEGGFYNEQFF. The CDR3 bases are TGTGCCACCAGTGACCCCGGGGAGGGGGGGTTTTACAATGAGCAGTTCTTC.

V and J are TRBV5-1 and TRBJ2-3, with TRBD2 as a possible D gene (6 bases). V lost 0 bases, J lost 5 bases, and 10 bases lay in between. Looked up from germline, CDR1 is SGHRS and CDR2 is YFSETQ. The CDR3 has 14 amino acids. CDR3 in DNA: TGCGCCAGCAGCTTGGACGGGAGCGGAGATACGCAGTATTTT. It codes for CASSLDGSGDTQYF.

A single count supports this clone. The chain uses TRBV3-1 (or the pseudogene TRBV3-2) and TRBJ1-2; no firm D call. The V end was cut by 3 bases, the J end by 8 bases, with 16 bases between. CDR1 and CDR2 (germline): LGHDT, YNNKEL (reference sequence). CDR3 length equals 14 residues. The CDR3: CASSQNQRSTGYTF. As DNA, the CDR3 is TGTGCCAGCAGCCAGAACCAGCGGAGTACAGGCTACACCTTC.